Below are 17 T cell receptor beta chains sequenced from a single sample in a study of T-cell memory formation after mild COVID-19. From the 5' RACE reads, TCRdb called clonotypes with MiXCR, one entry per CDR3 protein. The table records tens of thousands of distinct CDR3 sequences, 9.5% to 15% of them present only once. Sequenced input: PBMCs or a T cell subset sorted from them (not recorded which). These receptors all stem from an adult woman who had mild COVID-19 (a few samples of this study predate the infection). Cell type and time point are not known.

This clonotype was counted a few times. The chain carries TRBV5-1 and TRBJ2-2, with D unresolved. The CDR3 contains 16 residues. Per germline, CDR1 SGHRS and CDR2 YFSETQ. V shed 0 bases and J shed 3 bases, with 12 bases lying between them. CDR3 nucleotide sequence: TGCGCCAGCAGCTTGGCGGTTGGAGCCTACACCGGGGAGCTGTTTTTT. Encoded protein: CASSLAVGAYTGELFF.

The CDR3 reads CASSLVGVLVQETQYF. DNA of the CDR3: TGTGCCAGCAGCTTAGTTGGTGTCCTAGTCCAAGAGACCCAGTACTTC. J is TRBJ2-5 and V is TRBV7-2; D gene uncertain. CDR1 is SGHTA and CDR2 is FQGNSA in the germline V gene. The CDR3 covers 16 residues. Trimming shortened V by 1 base and J by 1 base, and 13 bases separated the two germline ends.

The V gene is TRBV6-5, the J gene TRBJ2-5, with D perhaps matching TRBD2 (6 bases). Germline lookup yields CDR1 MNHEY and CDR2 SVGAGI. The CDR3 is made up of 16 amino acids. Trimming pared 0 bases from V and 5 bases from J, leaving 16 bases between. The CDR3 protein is CASSYSRAAGRETQYF. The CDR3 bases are TGTGCCAGCAGTTACTCGCGAGCTGCAGGGAGGGAGACCCAGTACTTC.

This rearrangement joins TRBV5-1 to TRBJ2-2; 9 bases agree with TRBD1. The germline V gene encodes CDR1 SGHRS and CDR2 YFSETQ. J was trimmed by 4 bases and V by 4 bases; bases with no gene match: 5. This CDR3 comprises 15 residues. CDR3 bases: TGCGCCAGCAGCCCGGACAGGGGTATCACCGGGGAGCTGTTTTTT. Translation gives CASSPDRGITGELFF.

CDR3 nucleotides: TGCGCCAGCAGCGCCCACCCTAGGCCTCCAGATACGCAGTATTTT. Its protein is CASSAHPRPPDTQYF. The chain links TRBV4-3 to TRBJ2-3; D is uncertain. CDR1 and CDR2 (germline): LGHNA, YSLEER. The germline V and J ends were trimmed by 5 bases and 4 bases, with 16 bases remaining between them. The CDR3 has 15 amino acids.

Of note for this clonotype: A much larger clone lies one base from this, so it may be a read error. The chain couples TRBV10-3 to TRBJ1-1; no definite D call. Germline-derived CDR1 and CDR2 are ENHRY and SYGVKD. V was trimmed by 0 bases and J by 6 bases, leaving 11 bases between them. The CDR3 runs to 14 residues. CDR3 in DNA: TGTGCCATCAGTGAGTCACGGAGGTTCGCTGAAGCTTTCTTT. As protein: CAISESRRFAEAFF.

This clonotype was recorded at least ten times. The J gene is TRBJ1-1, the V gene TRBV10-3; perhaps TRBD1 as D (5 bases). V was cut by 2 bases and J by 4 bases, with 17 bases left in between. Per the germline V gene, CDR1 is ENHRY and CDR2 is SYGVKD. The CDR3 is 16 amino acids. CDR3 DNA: TGTGCCATCAGTGAGACCTCCGGGGCCCGGGTCACTGAAGCTTTCTTT. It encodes CAISETSGARVTEAFF.

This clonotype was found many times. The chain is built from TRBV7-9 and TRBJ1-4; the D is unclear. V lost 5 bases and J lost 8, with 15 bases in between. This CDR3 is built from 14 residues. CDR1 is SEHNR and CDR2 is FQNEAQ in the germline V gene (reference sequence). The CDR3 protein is CASSQNLDGEKLFF. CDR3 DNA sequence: TGTGCCAGCAGCCAGAACTTGGACGGCGAAAAACTGTTTTTT.

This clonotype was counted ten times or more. The DNA of the CDR3 is TGCAGTGCTAGTCTTCGCGGCAGTTATAATTCACCCCTCCACTTT. Amino acid sequence: CSASLRGSYNSPLHF. The V call is TRBV20-1, the J call TRBJ1-6; D remains ambiguous. Germline assignment: CDR1 DFQATT and CDR2 SNEGSKA (reference sequence). With 3 bases removed from V and 4 bases from J, the gap between germline ends came to 13 bases. This CDR3 is built from 15 residues.

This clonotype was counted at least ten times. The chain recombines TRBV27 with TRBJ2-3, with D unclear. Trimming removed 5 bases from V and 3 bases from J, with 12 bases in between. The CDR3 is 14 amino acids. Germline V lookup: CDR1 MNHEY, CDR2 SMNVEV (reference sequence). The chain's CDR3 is CASSRIQYTDTQYF. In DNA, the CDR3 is TGTGCCAGCAGTCGAATCCAGTATACAGATACGCAGTATTTT.

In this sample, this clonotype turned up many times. The CDR3 nucleotides read TGTGCCACCAGTGACCCGACCAACCCGATGGAGACCCAGTACTTC. Translating it yields CATSDPTNPMETQYF. The rearrangement joins TRBV24-1 to TRBJ2-5; D gene uncertain. CDR1 is KGHDR, CDR2 SFDVKD, per germline. The CDR3 is made up of 15 amino acids. V was clipped by 4 bases and J by 5 bases, with 16 bases between them.

Here the CDR3 DNA reads TGTGCCAGCAGCTTGAGGGGCGAAAAGACCCAGTACTTC. Translated, it gives CASSLRGEKTQYF. The chain uses TRBV7-2 and TRBJ2-5, with D possibly being TRBD1 or TRBD2 (5 bases each). CDR3 size: 13 residues. The germline gives CDR1 SGHTA, CDR2 FQGNSA. V lost 3 bases and J 6 bases, leaving 11 bases between the germline ends.

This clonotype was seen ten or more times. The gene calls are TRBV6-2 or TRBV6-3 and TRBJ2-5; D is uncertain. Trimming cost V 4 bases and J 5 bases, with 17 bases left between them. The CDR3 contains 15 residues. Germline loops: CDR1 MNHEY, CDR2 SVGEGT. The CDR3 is CASSSSAGGMETQYF. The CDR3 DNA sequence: TGTGCCAGCAGTTCCTCGGCAGGCGGAATGGAGACCCAGTACTTC.

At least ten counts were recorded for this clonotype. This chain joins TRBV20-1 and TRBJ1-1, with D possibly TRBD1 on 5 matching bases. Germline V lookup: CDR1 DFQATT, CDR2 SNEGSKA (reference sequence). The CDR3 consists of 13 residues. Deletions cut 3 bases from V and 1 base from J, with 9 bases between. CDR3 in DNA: TGCAGTGCTAGTAAGGGGCCGAACACTGAAGCTTTCTTT. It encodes CSASKGPNTEAFF.

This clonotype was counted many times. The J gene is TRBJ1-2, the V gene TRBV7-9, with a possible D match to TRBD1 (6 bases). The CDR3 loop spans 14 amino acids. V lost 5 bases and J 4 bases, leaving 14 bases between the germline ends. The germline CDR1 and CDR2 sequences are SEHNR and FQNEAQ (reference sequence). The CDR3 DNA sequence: TGTGCCAGCAGCGGGACAACCTGGGGCTATGGCTACACCTTC. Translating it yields CASSGTTWGYGYTF.

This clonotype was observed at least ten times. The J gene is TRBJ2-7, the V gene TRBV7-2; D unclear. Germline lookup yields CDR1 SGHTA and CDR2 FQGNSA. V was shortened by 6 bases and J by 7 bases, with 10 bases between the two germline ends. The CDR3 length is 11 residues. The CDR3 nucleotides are TGTGCCAGCAGAGCAATGGGGGAGCAGTACTTC. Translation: CASRAMGEQYF.

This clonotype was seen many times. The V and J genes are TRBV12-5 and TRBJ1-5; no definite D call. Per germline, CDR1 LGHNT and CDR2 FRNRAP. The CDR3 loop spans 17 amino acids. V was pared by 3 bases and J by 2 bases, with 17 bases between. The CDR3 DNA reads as TGTGCTAGTGGTTTCCCGCCGCGGGGAGGTGGCAATCAGCCCCAGCATTTT. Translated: CASGFPPRGGGNQPQHF.